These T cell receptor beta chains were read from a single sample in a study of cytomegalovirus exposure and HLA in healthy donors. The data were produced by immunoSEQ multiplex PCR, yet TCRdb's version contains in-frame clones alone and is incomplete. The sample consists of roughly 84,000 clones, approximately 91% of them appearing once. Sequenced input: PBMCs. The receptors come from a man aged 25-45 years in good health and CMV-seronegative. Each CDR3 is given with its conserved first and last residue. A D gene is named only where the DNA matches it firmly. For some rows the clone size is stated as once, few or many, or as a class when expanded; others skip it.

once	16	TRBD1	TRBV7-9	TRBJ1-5	CASSLAEGAGNQPQHF	TGTGCCAGCAGCTTAGCAGAGGGGGCTGGAAATCAGCCCCAGCATTTT
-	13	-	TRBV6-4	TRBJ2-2	CASSSGDTGELFF	TGTGCCAGCAGTAGCGGAGACACCGGGGAGCTGTTTTTT
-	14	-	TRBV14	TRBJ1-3	CASSQSRAGNTIYF	TGTGCCAGCAGCCAATCCAGGGCGGGAAACACCATATATTTT
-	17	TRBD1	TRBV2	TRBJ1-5	CASSERSGTGSNQPQHF	TGTGCCAGCAGTGAAAGATCTGGGACAGGGAGCAATCAGCCCCAGCATTTT
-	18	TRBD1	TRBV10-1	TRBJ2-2	CASSELPGQSPRTGELFF	TGCGCCAGCAGTGAGTTACCGGGACAGTCCCCTAGAACCGGGGAGCTGTTTTTT
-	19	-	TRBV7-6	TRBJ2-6	CASSEPGGPRESGANVLTF	TGTGCCAGCAGCGAGCCAGGGGGCCCGCGGGAGTCTGGGGCCAACGTCCTGACTTTC
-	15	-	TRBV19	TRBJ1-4	CASRARWGLNEKLFF	TGTGCCAGTCGGGCCCGGTGGGGGCTGAACGAAAAACTGTTTTTT
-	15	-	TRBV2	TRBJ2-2	CASSEDRADTGELFF	TGTGCCAGCAGTGAAGACAGGGCAGACACCGGGGAGCTGTTTTTT
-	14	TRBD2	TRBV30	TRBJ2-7	CAWSAGLGSYEQYF	TGTGCCTGGAGCGCCGGACTAGGATCGTACGAGCAGTACTTC
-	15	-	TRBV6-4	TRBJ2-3	CASSETDSATDTQYF	TGTGCCAGCAGTGAGACAGATTCTGCGACAGATACGCAGTATTTT
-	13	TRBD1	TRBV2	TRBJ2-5	CASSVIPGQAQYF	TGTGCCAGCAGTGTTATACCCGGACAGGCCCAGTACTTC
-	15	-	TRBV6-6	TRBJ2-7	CASSYSGGRGGEQYF	TGTGCCAGCAGTTACTCAGGTGGCAGGGGAGGGGAGCAGTACTTC
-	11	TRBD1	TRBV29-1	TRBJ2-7	CSVTGGNEQYF	TGCAGCGTGACAGGGGGCAACGAGCAGTACTTC
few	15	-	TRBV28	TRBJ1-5	CASSISDRVNQPQHF	TGTGCCAGCAGTATCTCAGACAGAGTCAATCAGCCCCAGCATTTT
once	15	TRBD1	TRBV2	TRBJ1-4	CASSVTGAVNEKLFF	TGTGCCAGCAGTGTGACAGGGGCTGTTAATGAAAAACTGTTTTTT
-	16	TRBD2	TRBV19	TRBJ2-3	CASSRGTSGSTDTQYF	TGTGCCAGTAGTAGGGGGACTAGCGGGAGCACAGATACGCAGTATTTT
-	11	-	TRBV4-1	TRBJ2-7	CASSPGYEQYF	TGCGCCAGCAGCCCAGGGTACGAGCAGTACTTC
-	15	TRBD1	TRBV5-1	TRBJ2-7	CASSWAPGQNYEQYF	TGCGCCAGCAGCTGGGCCCCGGGACAGAACTACGAGCAGTACTTC
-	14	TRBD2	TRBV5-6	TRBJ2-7	CASSSGTRAYEQYF	TGTGCCAGCAGCTCCGGGACTAGAGCCTACGAGCAGTACTTC
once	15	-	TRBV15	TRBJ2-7	CATSGTRTPTYEQYF	TGTGCCACCAGCGGAACCAGGACACCAACCTACGAGCAGTACTTC
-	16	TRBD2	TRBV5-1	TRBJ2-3	CASSQLAGASTDTQYF	TGCGCCAGCAGCCAGCTAGCGGGGGCCAGCACAGATACGCAGTATTTT
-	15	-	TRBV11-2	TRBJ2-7	CASSLEGAHTYEQYF	TGTGCCAGCAGCTTAGAGGGGGCGCACACTTACGAGCAGTACTTC
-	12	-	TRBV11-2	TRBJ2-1	CASRPAGNEQFF	TGTGCCAGCAGGCCTGCCGGCAATGAGCAGTTCTTC
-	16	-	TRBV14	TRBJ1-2	CASSQAALRGPYGYTF	TGTGCCAGCAGCCAAGCCGCTCTCAGGGGCCCCTATGGCTACACCTTC
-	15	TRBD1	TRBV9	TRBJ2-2	CASSEGQVNTGELFF	TGTGCCAGCAGCGAGGGACAGGTAAACACCGGGGAGCTGTTTTTT
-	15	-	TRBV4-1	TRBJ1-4	CASSQETAEEEKLFF	TGCGCCAGCAGCCAAGAAACAGCGGAGGAAGAAAAACTGTTTTTT
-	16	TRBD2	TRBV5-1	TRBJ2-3	CASSLRLASSTDTQYF	TGCGCCAGCAGCTTGCGACTAGCTTCAAGCACAGATACGCAGTATTTT
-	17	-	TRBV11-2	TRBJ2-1	CASSPIRRADRYNEQFF	TGTGCCAGCAGCCCTATCCGGAGGGCGGACAGGTACAATGAGCAGTTCTTC
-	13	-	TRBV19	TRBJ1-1	CASRFRQDNEAFF	TGTGCCAGTAGGTTTCGACAGGATAACGAAGCTTTCTTT
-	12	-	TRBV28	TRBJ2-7	CASSLGQYEQYF	TGTGCCAGCAGTTTAGGGCAATACGAGCAGTACTTC
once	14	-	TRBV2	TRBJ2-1	CASTPQTPWYEQFF	TGTGCCAGCACCCCACAGACCCCTTGGTATGAGCAGTTCTTC
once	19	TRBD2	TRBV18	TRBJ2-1	CASSPGLAGGGPTYNEQFF	TGTGCCAGCTCACCGGGACTAGCGGGAGGCGGACCCACCTACAATGAGCAGTTCTTC
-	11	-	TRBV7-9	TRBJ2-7	CASSSAYEQYF	TGTGCCAGCAGCTCCGCCTACGAGCAGTACTTC
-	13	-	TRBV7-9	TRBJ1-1	CASSKIQGSEAFF	TGTGCCAGCAGCAAGATACAGGGCTCTGAAGCTTTCTTT
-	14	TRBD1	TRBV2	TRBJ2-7	CASRDRVSSYEQYF	TGTGCCAGCAGGGACAGGGTTTCTTCGTACGAGCAGTACTTC
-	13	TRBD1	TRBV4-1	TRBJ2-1	CASSQQQGNEQFF	TGCGCCAGCAGCCAACAACAGGGGAATGAGCAGTTCTTC
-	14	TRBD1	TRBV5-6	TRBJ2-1	CASSLRTGQDEQFF	TGTGCCAGCAGCTTGCGGACAGGGCAGGATGAGCAGTTCTTC
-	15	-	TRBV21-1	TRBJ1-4	CASSKEGAANEKLFF	TGTGCCAGCAGCAAAGAGGGGGCAGCGAATGAAAAACTGTTTTTT
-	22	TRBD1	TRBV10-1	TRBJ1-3	CASTEPNLGTVGPGDSGNTIYF	TGCGCCAGCACCGAGCCGAACTTAGGGACAGTGGGGCCAGGAGACAGTGGAAACACCATATATTTT
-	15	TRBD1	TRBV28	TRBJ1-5	CASSLIPTGGQPQHF	TGTGCCAGCAGTTTAATCCCGACAGGGGGACAGCCCCAGCATTTT
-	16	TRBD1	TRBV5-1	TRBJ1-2	CASSRSPQTGVGGYTF	TGCGCCAGCAGCCGATCCCCTCAGACAGGGGTCGGAGGCTACACCTTC
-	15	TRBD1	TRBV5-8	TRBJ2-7	CASSLVGTGVYEQYF	TGTGCCAGCAGCTTGGTAGGGACAGGGGTCTACGAGCAGTACTTC
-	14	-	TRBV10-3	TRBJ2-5	CAISSQAGRETQYF	TGTGCCATCAGTTCACAGGCCGGTAGAGAGACCCAGTACTTC
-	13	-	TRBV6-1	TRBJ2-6	CASRYPGANVLTF	TGTGCCAGCCGTTATCCTGGGGCCAACGTCCTGACTTTC
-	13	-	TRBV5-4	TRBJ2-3	CASSRSGADTQYF	TGTGCCAGCAGCCGGTCGGGGGCAGATACGCAGTATTTT